This T cell receptor (beta chain) was sequenced in a study of cytomegalovirus exposure and HLA in healthy donors. Study results and limitations: Later analysis suggested most CMV-associated TCR beta chains were HLA-restricted. Sequencing depth across donors, presence/absence analyses assumed, was roughly uniform. TCR beta V- and J-gene trimming, according to a later analysis, was linked to a missense DCLRE1C variant.

This PCR relied on a set of 60 Vbeta primers and 13 Jbeta primers. Original methodology: Later work found 65 million to 100 million unique TCR beta chains, with around 10 million shared. The assay was immunoSEQ multiplex PCR, and TCRdb's table has in-frame clones only and misses some. The V and J calls and clone size were taken over from that table, and D and trimming were inferred from the DNA. The sample lists 200,000 to 250,000 clones, roughly 75% seen once, with 1.8% in the top ten. The V segment lost 4 bases and the J segment 7 bases; nucleotides outside the gene matches: 2. The CDR3 is made up of 14 amino acids. Germline CDR1 and CDR2: SGHTA and FQGTGA. About this clone itself: Antigen: not known.

The clonotype was recovered from a woman aged 30 to 39 in good health and CMV-seronegative. The V gene is TRBV7-3, the J gene TRBJ1-6; TRBD1 agrees at 9 bases. Specimen: PBMCs. The CDR3 DNA is TGTGCCAGCAGCTGGGGGACAGGGAATTCACCCCTCCACTTT. This translates into CASSWGTGNSPLHF.